This TCR beta chain is drawn from a study of blood T cell repertoires in COVID-19. V was clipped by 4 bases and J by 5 bases, with 12 bases between them. The germline V gene has CDR1 SGHRS and CDR2 YFSETQ. There are 13 residues in the CDR3. Clones were sequenced by immunoSEQ multiplex PCR, and TCRdb holds only the in-frame ones, with some missing. The sample comprises under 250,000 clones, 88% of which are singletons, and roughly 3.7% rests with the top ten. In terms of age and location, participants ranged from about 18 to 89 years and lived in 24 US areas. Each participant's cohort was designated according to participant-reported clinical history. Someone with COVID-19 had been met by exposed participants within 2 weeks before study entry.

This clonotype was sampled from a woman in her twenties or thirties who had been exposed to COVID-19. This chain joins TRBV5-1 and TRBJ1-1; no firm D call. The sample taken for sequencing was PBMCs or T cells enriched from blood (not recorded which). The CDR3 DNA reads TGCGCCAGCAGCGCGTTTGGAGGGACTGAAGCTTTCTTT. This translates into CASSAFGGTEAFF.